This TCR beta chain comes out of a study of cytomegalovirus exposure and HLA in healthy donors. Points from the study as a whole: Immune exposure information comprised only CMV serostatus.

This clone occurred a few times. Its antigen is as yet unknown. This CDR3 spans 13 amino acids. Germline values: CDR1 ENHRY, CDR2 SYGVKD. V was trimmed by 8 bases and J by 7 bases, leaving 18 bases between them. PCR involved 60 Vbeta and 13 Jbeta primers. Clones were sequenced by immunoSEQ multiplex PCR, and TCRdb holds only the in-frame ones, with some missing. The sample lists about 200,000 clones; approximately 78% were seen once. The sample taken for sequencing was PBMCs. The V and J genes are TRBV10-3 and TRBJ2-7, with D perhaps TRBD2 (6 bases). The receptor's source is a woman between 50 and 59 years old in good health and CMV-seropositive. CDR3 sequence reads: CAIDLGSGREQYF. The CDR3 coding sequence is TGTGCCATCGATTTGGGGTCGGGGAGGGAGCAGTACTTC.